The 14 T cell receptor beta chains reported below all come from one sample, sequenced in a study of blood T cell repertoires in COVID-19. The assay was immunoSEQ multiplex PCR, and TCRdb's table has in-frame clones only and misses some. The sample shows about 88,000 clones, 70% to 90% of them seen only once. What was sequenced was peripheral blood. These receptors originate from an elderly woman with acute or convalescent COVID-19.

The gene calls are TRBV28 and TRBJ2-3; perhaps TRBD2 as D (5 bases). CDR3 length: 15 amino acids. Trimming took off 8 bases at V and 3 bases at J, with 18 bases between the two ends. Germline values: CDR1 MDHEN, CDR2 SYDVKM. For the CDR3, the DNA is TGTGCCAGCTCCTCCCCCGCGGGCCCAACAGATACGCAGTATTTT. It encodes CASSSPAGPTDTQYF.

The rearrangement uses TRBV11-2 and TRBJ1-3; D gene ambiguous. Per germline, CDR1 SGHAT and CDR2 FQNNGV. The CDR3 is made up of 13 amino acids. Deletions cut 3 bases from V and 0 bases from J, with 3 bases between. In DNA, the CDR3 is TGTGCCAGCAGCTTGAGCTCTGGAAACACCATATATTTT. It is translated as CASSLSSGNTIYF.

J is TRBJ2-3 and V is TRBV11-1; 10 positions agree with TRBD2. Germline lookup yields CDR1 SGHAT and CDR2 FQDESV (reference sequence). V dropped 5 bases and J dropped 4; count of bases not matched to a gene: 6. This CDR3 contains 15 residues. The CDR3 here is CASSPAGTSADTQYF. The CDR3 nucleotides read TGTGCCAGCAGCCCCGCCGGGACTAGCGCAGATACGCAGTATTTT. The full variable domain, rest sourced from reference TRBV11-1 and TRBJ2-3, is EAEVAQSPRYKITEKSQAVAFWCDPISGHATLYWYRQILGQGPELLVQFQDESVVDDSQLPKDRFSAERLKGVDSTLKIQPAELGDSAMYLCASSPAGTSADTQYFGPGTRLTVL.

This sequence joins TRBV7-3 and TRBJ2-7; maybe TRBD2 (5 bases). Germline V gene data show CDR1 as SGHTA and CDR2 as FQGTGA. The CDR3 contains 16 residues. Between the trimmed V and J ends, which lost 4 bases and 6 bases, there was a span of 22 bases. The chain's CDR3 is CASSSIPTAVVGEQYF. DNA of the CDR3: TGTGCCAGCAGCTCCATCCCAACAGCGGTGGTAGGCGAGCAGTACTTC.

The chain links TRBV5-6 to TRBJ1-6, with 7 bases lining up with TRBD1. The CDR3 runs to 15 residues. The J segment lost 8 bases and the V segment lost 4 bases, leaving 9 bases of the junction unmatched. Germline V CDR1 and CDR2: SGHDT, YYEEEE. The CDR3 loop reads CASSAAGQSHSPLHF. The CDR3 DNA reads as TGTGCCAGCAGCGCGGCGGGACAGTCCCATTCACCCCTCCACTTT.

On this clone: A junction end diverges from the germline sequence, so it may reflect a read error. The chain carries TRBV5-1 and TRBJ1-6; a weak D match, TRBD1 (5 bases). Germline CDR1 is SGHRS and CDR2 is YFSETQ. The CDR3 covers 15 residues. The CDR3: CARSGGGSYNSPLHF. CDR3 DNA sequence: TGCGCCCGCAGCGGGGGGGGCTCCTATAATTCACCCCTCCACTTT.

The chain joins TRBV18 to TRBJ1-5; D is undetermined. CDR3 size: 14 residues. Germline lookup yields CDR1 KGHSH and CDR2 LQKENI. Trimming took 3 bases from V and 2 from J, leaving 8 bases between them. The CDR3 is CASSPDNGNQPQHF. For the CDR3, the DNA is TGTGCCAGCTCACCTGACAACGGCAATCAGCCCCAGCATTTT.

This clone was seen just once. The rearrangement uses TRBV7-2 and TRBJ1-1; 7 bases are a match to TRBD1. The CDR3 length is 14 residues. Germline V gene data show CDR1 as SGHTA and CDR2 as FQGNSA. J was trimmed by 6 bases and V by 1 base; bases with no gene match: 5. CDR3 DNA sequence: TGTGCCAGCAGCTTAGAGGGGGCGTGGGCTGAAGCTTTCTTT. Encoded protein: CASSLEGAWAEAFF.

The rearrangement links TRBV11-2 to TRBJ2-7; 7 nucleotides align to TRBD1. Germline-derived CDR1 and CDR2 are SGHAT and FQNNGV. V lost 5 bases to trimming and J lost 3 bases; unmatched junction nucleotides: 7. The length of the CDR3 is 14 residues. For the CDR3, the DNA is TGTGCCAGCAGCACCTCGACAGGGTACTACGAGCAGTACTTC. This codes for CASSTSTGYYEQYF.

The sample holds one count of this clone. The chain uses TRBV7-9 and TRBJ1-2, with TRBD1 identical over 7 bases. The CDR3 runs 14 residues. Germline V gene sequence: CDR1 SEHNR, CDR2 FQNEAQ (reference sequence). With V trimmed by 5 bases and J by 2 bases, 5 bases remained unmatched. The CDR3 DNA is TGTGCCAGCAGCGCACAGACAGGGAACTATGGCTACACCTTC. Protein: CASSAQTGNYGYTF.

This chain links TRBV7-3 with TRBJ2-7; 9 nucleotides match TRBD1. V dropped 2 bases and J dropped 6; count of bases not matched to a gene: 5. From germline, CDR1 is SGHTA and CDR2 FQGTGA. This CDR3 has 14 amino acids. Written as DNA, the CDR3 is TGTGCCAGCAGCTTATATGACAGGGGGGGCGAGCAGTACTTC. Protein product: CASSLYDRGGEQYF.

This chain links TRBV7-3 with TRBJ2-2; D perhaps matches TRBD2 (7 bases). V was trimmed by 0 bases and J by 6 bases, leaving 14 bases between them. CDR3 length: 16 amino acids. CDR1 SGHTA and CDR2 FQGTGA come from the germline V gene. CDR3 region: CASSLTGGRWAGELFF. The CDR3 nucleotides read TGTGCCAGCAGCTTAACCGGGGGGCGCTGGGCCGGGGAGCTGTTTTTT.

The rearrangement joins TRBV3-1 (or the pseudogene TRBV3-2) to TRBJ2-7; D is possibly TRBD2 (6 bases). V was cut by 0 bases and J by 1 base, with 13 bases left in between. The length of the CDR3 is 16 residues. Germline lookup yields CDR1 LGHDT and CDR2 YNNKEL (reference sequence). In DNA form, the CDR3 reads TGTGCCAGCAGCCAAGAGGCCGGAGGGATTTCCTACGAGCAGTACTTC. Its protein product is CASSQEAGGISYEQYF.

This sequence joins TRBV19 and TRBJ1-1, with 7 bases aligning to TRBD1. The V and J ends lost 3 bases and 1 base, in that order; junction bases with no gene match: 8. The CDR3 covers 16 residues. Looked up from germline, CDR1 is LNHDA and CDR2 is SQIVND (reference sequence). The CDR3 sequence is CASSMVRGRRNTEAFF. In DNA, the CDR3 is TGTGCCAGTAGTATGGTTAGGGGGCGAAGGAACACTGAAGCTTTCTTT.